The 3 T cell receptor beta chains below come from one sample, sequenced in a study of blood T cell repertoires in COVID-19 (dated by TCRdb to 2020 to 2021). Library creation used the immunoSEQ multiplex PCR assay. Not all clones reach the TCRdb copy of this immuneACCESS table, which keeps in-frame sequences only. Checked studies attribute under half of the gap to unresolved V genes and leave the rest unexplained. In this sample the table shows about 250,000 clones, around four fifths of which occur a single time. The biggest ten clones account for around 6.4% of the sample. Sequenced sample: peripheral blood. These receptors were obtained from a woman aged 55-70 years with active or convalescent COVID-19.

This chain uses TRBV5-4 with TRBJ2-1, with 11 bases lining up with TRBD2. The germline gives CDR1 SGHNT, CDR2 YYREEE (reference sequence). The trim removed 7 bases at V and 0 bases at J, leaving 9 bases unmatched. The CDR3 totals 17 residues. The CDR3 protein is CASGSTSGGSSYNEQFF. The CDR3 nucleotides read TGTGCCAGCGGGTCAACTAGCGGGGGTTCCTCCTACAATGAGCAGTTCTTC.

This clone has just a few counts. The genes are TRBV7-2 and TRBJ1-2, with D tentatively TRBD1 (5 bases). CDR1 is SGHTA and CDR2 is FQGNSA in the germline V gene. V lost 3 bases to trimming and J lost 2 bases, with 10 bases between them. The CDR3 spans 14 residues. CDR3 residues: CASSFRAGNYGYTF. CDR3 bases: TGTGCCAGCAGCTTCAGGGCAGGAAACTATGGCTACACCTTC.

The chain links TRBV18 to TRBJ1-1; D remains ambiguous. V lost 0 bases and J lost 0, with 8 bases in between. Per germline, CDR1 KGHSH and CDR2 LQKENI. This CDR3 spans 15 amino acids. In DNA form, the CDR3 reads TGTGCCAGCTCACCACCTGGACTAATGAACACTGAAGCTTTCTTT. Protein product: CASSPPGLMNTEAFF.